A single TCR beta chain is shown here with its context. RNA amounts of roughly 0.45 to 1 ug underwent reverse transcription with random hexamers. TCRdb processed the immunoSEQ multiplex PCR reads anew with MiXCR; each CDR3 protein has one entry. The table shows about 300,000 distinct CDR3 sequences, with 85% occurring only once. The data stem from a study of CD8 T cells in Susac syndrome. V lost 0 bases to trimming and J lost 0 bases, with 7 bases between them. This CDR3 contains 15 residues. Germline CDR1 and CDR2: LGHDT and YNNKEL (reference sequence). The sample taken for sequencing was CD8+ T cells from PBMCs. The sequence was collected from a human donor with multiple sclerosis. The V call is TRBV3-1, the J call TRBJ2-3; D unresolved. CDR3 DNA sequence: TGTGCCAGCAGCCAAGAACGGGTTAGCACAGATACGCAGTATTTT. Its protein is CASSQERVSTDTQYF.